Below are 22 T cell receptor beta chains sequenced from a single sample in a study of blood T cell repertoires in COVID-19. Assay: immunoSEQ multiplex PCR; the TCRdb copy retains only in-frame clones and omits some. The sample carries 240,000 or so clones, around 88% recorded once. What was sequenced was peripheral blood. The source is a woman aged 30 to 39 who had recovered from COVID-19.

The chain has TRBV6-5 and TRBJ1-1, with a tentative D call TRBD1 (6 bases). Trimming took off 6 bases at V and 0 bases at J, with 14 bases between the two ends. The CDR3 runs 15 residues. In germline, CDR1 is MNHEY, CDR2 SVGAGI. CDR3 nucleotide sequence: TGTGCCAGCAGAATGAACAGGGATATGAACACTGAAGCTTTCTTT. Protein: CASRMNRDMNTEAFF.

V is TRBV7-9 and J is TRBJ2-1; no definite D call. This CDR3 has 15 residues. From germline, CDR1 is SEHNR and CDR2 FQNEAQ (reference sequence). The ends were cut back, 6 bases at V and 4 bases at J, with 16 bases in the middle. CDR3 nucleotide sequence: TGTGCCAGCAGTCCCCAGGTAACACATTACAATGAGCAGTTCTTC. Its translation: CASSPQVTHYNEQFF.

With respect to this clone: Other DNA variants within this sample encode the same CDR3. In DNA, the CDR3 is TGTGCCAGCAGTGAAACAGGGGGAGAGACCCAGTACTTC. Amino acid sequence: CASSETGGETQYF. The V and J genes are TRBV12-3 or TRBV12-4 and TRBJ2-5; 8 bases map to TRBD1. V shed 5 bases and J 4 bases; nucleotides not matched to a gene: 3. CDR3 length equals 13 residues.

This clone was picked up one time. The genes are TRBV5-1 and TRBJ2-6; D perhaps matches TRBD1 (7 bases). Trimming removed 4 bases from V and 8 bases from J, with 25 bases in between. This CDR3 is built from 18 residues. In germline, CDR1 is SGHRS, CDR2 YFSETQ. The CDR3 region has the DNA TGCGCCAGCAGCCCATCGATAGTTGTTCAGGGGGGCACCAACGTCCTGACTTTC. Protein product: CASSPSIVVQGGTNVLTF.

The V gene is TRBV5-1, the J gene TRBJ2-7; maybe TRBD1 (6 bases). The length of the CDR3 is 13 residues. Germline CDR1 and CDR2: SGHRS and YFSETQ. V was pared by 4 bases and J by 6 bases, with 14 bases between. Here the CDR3 reads CASSQLTGSEQYF. The CDR3 region has the DNA TGCGCCAGCAGCCAACTCACAGGGTCCGAGCAGTACTTC. The full variable domain, in which reference TRBV5-1 and TRBJ2-7 provide the parts outside the CDR3, is KAGVTQTPRYLIKTRGQQVTLSCSPISGHRSVSWYQQTPGQGLQFLFEYFSETQRNKGNFPGRFSGRQFSNSRSEMNVSTLELGDSALYLCASSQLTGSEQYFGPGTRLTVT.

The rearrangement links TRBV6-1 to TRBJ1-2; 10 nucleotides line up with TRBD1. This CDR3 contains 16 residues. CDR1 MNHNS and CDR2 SASEGT come from the germline V gene. J gave up 3 bases and V 0 bases, and 4 bases lay outside the gene matches. Here the CDR3 reads CASSEAGTGVDYGYTF. The CDR3 coding sequence is TGTGCCAGCAGTGAAGCCGGGACAGGGGTAGACTATGGCTACACCTTC.

J is TRBJ2-1 and V is TRBV7-3, with D perhaps matching TRBD2 (5 bases). The germline V gene has CDR1 SGHTA and CDR2 FQGTGA. The CDR3 length is 13 residues. V lost 5 bases and J lost 4, with 9 bases in between. DNA of the CDR3: TGTGCCAGCAGCGCCGGACTGTACAATGAGCAGTTCTTC. Protein: CASSAGLYNEQFF.

The rearrangement uses TRBV27 and TRBJ1-1; 7 bases map to TRBD1. V lost 6 bases to trimming and J lost 12 bases; unmatched junction nucleotides: 13. The germline V gene encodes CDR1 MNHEY and CDR2 SMNVEV (reference sequence). CDR3 length: 13 residues. The CDR3 loop reads CASSRLTGSGTFF. CDR3 bases: TGTGCCAGCAGCCGATTGACAGGGTCGGGAACTTTCTTT.

This chain connects TRBV18 to TRBJ1-5, with D possibly being TRBD1 (6 bases). The CDR3 covers 14 residues. V was trimmed by 3 bases and J by 3 bases, leaving 9 bases between them. Germline CDR1 and CDR2: KGHSH and LQKENI. CDR3 sequence (DNA): TGTGCCAGCTCACCGGACAGCGCCAATCAGCCCCAGCATTTT. The encoded protein is CASSPDSANQPQHF.

This sequence joins TRBV6-5 and TRBJ1-1; D uncertain. Germline-derived CDR1 and CDR2 are MNHEY and SVGAGI. Trimming cost V 8 bases and J 5 bases, with 15 bases left between them. The CDR3 totals 13 residues. The CDR3, as DNA: TGTGCCAGCCAAGGGCGGGGTTGGACTGAAGCTTTCTTT. This sequence encodes CASQGRGWTEAFF.

The J gene is TRBJ2-3, the V gene TRBV5-1, with 14 bases identical to TRBD2. Trimming at V came to 4 bases and at J to 2 bases, leaving 3 bases not matched to a gene. CDR1 is SGHRS and CDR2 is YFSETQ in the germline V gene. This CDR3 contains 16 residues. This CDR3 reads CASSGLAGGFTDTQYF. CDR3 DNA: TGCGCCAGCAGCGGACTAGCGGGGGGATTCACAGATACGCAGTATTTT.

In nucleotides, the CDR3 is TGTGCCAGCAGCTCCCTGGGAGGGGTTTTAACTGGCTACACCTTC. It specifies CASSSLGGVLTGYTF. This chain links TRBV7-3 with TRBJ1-2, with TRBD1 as a possible D gene (5 bases). V dropped 4 bases and J dropped 7 bases, with 19 bases sitting between them. The CDR3 has 15 residues. The germline V gene encodes CDR1 SGHTA and CDR2 FQGTGA.

Here the CDR3 reads CASSGSGGELSSYNEQFF. The CDR3 nucleotides read TGTGCCAGCAGTGGATCAGGGGGCGAGTTAAGCTCCTACAATGAGCAGTTCTTC. This chain connects TRBV2 to TRBJ2-1; the match to TRBD1 covers 8 bases. Germline CDR1 reads SNHLY; CDR2 reads FYNNEI. The CDR3 is 18 residues long. Trimming took 4 bases from V and 0 from J; bases not matched to a gene: 11.

The rearrangement joins TRBV10-2 to TRBJ2-7; TRBD2 matches at 11 bases. The CDR3 sequence is 14 residues long. CDR1 is WSHSY and CDR2 is SAAADI in the germline V gene. With 6 bases clipped from V and 3 bases from J, the junction kept 4 bases outside the gene matches. The CDR3 DNA follows: TGCGCCAGCAGACTGACTAGCGGGGACTACGAGCAGTACTTC. This codes for CASRLTSGDYEQYF.

The V gene is TRBV14, the J gene TRBJ2-7; 7 bases are a match to TRBD1. CDR1 is SGHDN and CDR2 is FVKESK in the germline V gene. This CDR3 spans 13 amino acids. The V and J ends lost 0 bases and 6 bases, in that order; junction bases with no gene match: 2. CDR3: CASSQDTGVEQYF. The CDR3 DNA sequence: TGTGCCAGCAGCCAAGATACAGGGGTCGAGCAGTACTTC.

V and J are TRBV5-1 and TRBJ2-7; 7 nucleotides line up with TRBD2. Germline assignment: CDR1 SGHRS and CDR2 YFSETQ. This CDR3 has 16 residues. The J segment lost 1 base and the V segment lost 0 bases, leaving 7 bases of the junction unmatched. The CDR3 loop reads CASSLVMGGTSYEQYF. The CDR3 DNA sequence: TGCGCCAGCAGCTTGGTGATGGGGGGGACGTCCTACGAGCAGTACTTC.

This clone has only one observation. The chain combines TRBV6-2 or TRBV6-3 with TRBJ2-3; D is uncertain. Trimming left V 4 bases short and J 2 bases short, with 10 bases between. Per germline, CDR1 MNHEY and CDR2 SVGEGT. This CDR3 contains 14 residues. Written as DNA, the CDR3 is TGTGCCAGCAGTTCCACCCGACTCACAGATACGCAGTATTTT. Translated, it gives CASSSTRLTDTQYF.

The chain joins TRBV11-2 to TRBJ1-2; 7 nucleotides align to TRBD1. The ends lost 5 bases at V and 6 bases at J; junction bases unmatched: 9. Germline V gives CDR1 SGHAT, CDR2 FQNNGV. This CDR3 has 14 amino acids. The CDR3 DNA is TGTGCCAGCAGCCCGACAGGGTTAGGCGATGGCTACACCTTC. Protein: CASSPTGLGDGYTF.

A note on this clone: The same CDR3 also results from other DNA sequences found in this sample. The chain joins TRBV7-3 to TRBJ1-1; D unresolved. The CDR3 length is 13 residues. The germline V and J ends were trimmed by 2 bases and 1 base, with 5 bases remaining between them. Per germline, CDR1 SGHTA and CDR2 FQGTGA. CDR3 coding DNA: TGTGCCAGCAGCTTAGGCAGGAACACTGAAGCTTTCTTT. Translating gives CASSLGRNTEAFF. Based on the CDR3 plus reference TRBV7-3 and TRBJ1-1, the full variable domain is GAGVSQTPSNKVTEKGKYVELRCDPISGHTALYWYRQSLGQGPEFLIYFQGTGAADDSGLPNDRFFAVRPEGSVSTLKIQRTERGDSAVYLCASSLGRNTEAFFGQGTRLTVV.

The V call is TRBV6-6, the J call TRBJ2-2, with D perhaps matching TRBD2 (6 bases). From germline, CDR1 is MNHNY and CDR2 SVGAGI (reference sequence). The CDR3 is 14 amino acids. Trimming removed 2 bases at V and 4 bases at J, with 8 bases between. The CDR3 loop is CASSYGGTTGELFF. The CDR3 bases are TGTGCCAGCAGTTACGGCGGGACCACCGGGGAGCTGTTTTTT.

V and J are TRBV7-2 and TRBJ2-3; D is ambiguous. The ends were cut back, 0 bases at V and 6 bases at J, with 10 bases in the middle. The CDR3 extends over 14 amino acids. Germline V CDR1 and CDR2: SGHTA, FQGNSA. The CDR3 DNA is TGTGCCAGCAGCTTAGCAAGACTGGTTGATACGCAGTATTTT. It encodes CASSLARLVDTQYF.

The V call is TRBV12-5, the J call TRBJ2-1, with D possibly TRBD1 on 6 matching bases. CDR1 is LGHNT and CDR2 is FRNRAP in the germline V gene. The germline V and J ends were trimmed by 0 bases and 1 base, with 13 bases remaining between them. CDR3 length: 17 residues. CDR3 protein: CASGLVLGDTSYNEQFF. As DNA, the CDR3 is TGTGCTAGTGGTTTGGTACTCGGGGACACTTCCTACAATGAGCAGTTCTTC.